These T cell receptor beta chains were read from a single sample in a study of blood T cell repertoires in COVID-19. TCRdb keeps only in-frame clones here, not all; method: immunoSEQ multiplex PCR. Among roughly 300,000 clones listed, 75% to 90% were seen once. The material sequenced was PBMCs or T cells enriched from blood (not recorded which). Receptors were obtained from a woman aged 45-65 years who had recovered from COVID-19. CDR3s include the opening cysteine and the closing phenylalanine or tryptophan.

J,V,CDR3
TRBJ2-1,TRBV7-9,CASSSVGTSARREQFF
TRBJ1-1,TRBV14,CASSRSRTGDFEAFF
TRBJ2-3,TRBV7-3,CASSSRTGNTDTQYF
TRBJ2-3,TRBV9,CASSGGTRADTQYF
TRBJ2-5,TRBV3-1/TRBV3-2,CASSARLAPRETQYF
TRBJ1-6,TRBV5-5,CASTREGANSPLHF
TRBJ2-5,TRBV10-3,CAINPSTDKETQYF
TRBJ2-4,TRBV5-4,CASSLAGQGALRDF
TRBJ1-6,TRBV5-6,CASRSSYNSPLHF
TRBJ2-2,TRBV5-5,CASRGDREVLNTGELFF
TRBJ1-6,TRBV11-2,CASSGQQGAWDNSPLHF
TRBJ2-1,TRBV5-6,CASSWRGGGGNEQFF
TRBJ2-1,TRBV11-2,CASSRISTENNEQFF
TRBJ2-1,TRBV24-1,CATSDPGQGDGEQFF
TRBJ2-7,TRBV6-6,CATGQTYEQYF
TRBJ2-3,TRBV5-1,CASSLPGTGTDTQYF
TRBJ1-4,TRBV18,CASSPSSGTGLEKLFF
TRBJ2-3,TRBV2,CASSDVDTQYF
TRBJ2-2,TRBV10-1,CASGRDRGTGELFF
TRBJ1-5,TRBV5-4,CASSWEQGPSNQPQHF
TRBJ2-7,TRBV28,CASSSGGAVKSVEQYF
TRBJ1-3,TRBV7-2,CASSLQQGIGDTIYF
TRBJ1-2,TRBV6-5,CASSPGTASNYGYTF
TRBJ2-3,TRBV9,CASSVGTSPDTQYF
TRBJ1-1,TRBV19,CASSSRDRDRNTEAFF
TRBJ1-1,TRBV18,CASSTPQGTYTEAFF
TRBJ1-1,TRBV12-3/TRBV12-4,CASRAAGQAFF
TRBJ1-1,TRBV2,CASSDPGGVSTEAFF
TRBJ2-7,TRBV4-3,CASSQEAGFVYEQYF
TRBJ2-5,TRBV5-1,CASSPAGGQETQYF
TRBJ1-1,TRBV10-3,CATSAGMANTEAFF
TRBJ1-2,TRBV18,CASSPPQGRDYGYTF
TRBJ1-1,TRBV14,CASSQSRNTEAFF
TRBJ2-7,TRBV28,CASSSSSGGRDEQYF
TRBJ1-5,TRBV19,CASSTLQGNQPQHF
TRBJ1-4,TRBV11-2,CASSLGDRVNEKLFF
TRBJ2-1,TRBV7-7,CASSFGQDYNEQFF
TRBJ1-6,TRBV2,CASRGETGTGDSPLHF
TRBJ2-2,TRBV3-1/TRBV3-2,CASSQGAWTGGHTGELFF
TRBJ2-3,TRBV9,CASSVTSGATNTQYF
TRBJ2-1,TRBV7-8,CASSFRLAGGRYNEQFF
TRBJ2-5,TRBV19,CASSIGTLRETQYF
TRBJ2-3,TRBV9,CASSAPGTGLSDTQYF
TRBJ1-1,TRBV5-6,CASSLGDRENTEAFF
TRBJ1-3,TRBV7-2,CASSLDYSGNTIYF
TRBJ2-7,TRBV12-5,CASGFRDRDTYEQYF
TRBJ2-5,TRBV5-1,CASSLLGQGGGETQYF
TRBJ1-1,TRBV14,CASSQDLGVVTEAFF
TRBJ2-2,TRBV29-1,CSGGSTGGTGELFF
TRBJ2-2,TRBV7-3,CASKGGGNTGELFF